A selection of T cell receptor beta chains follows, all from one sample in a study of T-cell memory formation after mild COVID-19. TCRdb passed the 5' RACE reads through MiXCR, listing each CDR3 protein once. This sample has about half a million distinct CDR3 sequences, with roughly 18% found just once. The sequenced sample was PBMCs or a T cell subset sorted from them (not recorded which). The receptors were sampled from an adult woman who had mild COVID-19 (a few samples of this study predate the infection). Cell type and time point are not known. Both conserved end residues are part of each CDR3. Fields, in order: V gene, J gene, CDR3 length, CDR3 protein.

>TRBV15|TRBJ2-2|14
CATVRGSNTGELFF
>TRBV6-4|TRBJ2-5|15
CASTLVAGSQETQYF
>TRBV3-1|TRBJ2-7|12
CASSQRGYEQYF
>TRBV12-3/TRBV12-4|TRBJ1-2|14
CASSTVGGDYGYTF
>TRBV18|TRBJ1-1|16
CASSPTPAEVGTEAFF
>TRBV20-1|TRBJ1-1|11
CSARSGREAFF
>TRBV12-3/TRBV12-4|TRBJ1-6|15
CASSQLGQGRSPLHF
>TRBV4-1|TRBJ1-1|14
CASSRRQGGTEAFF
>TRBV5-1|TRBJ2-5|16
CASSPGQGLRGETQYF
>TRBV27|TRBJ2-3|14
CASRSSGGGDTQYF
>TRBV6-1|TRBJ1-1|14
CASSRDPLNTEAFF
>TRBV12-3/TRBV12-4|TRBJ1-3|12
CASSLTRGAIYF
>TRBV29-1|TRBJ1-1|14
CSAQLLTVDTEAFF
>TRBV12-3/TRBV12-4|TRBJ1-1|17
CASSTRDRGTRRTEAFF
>TRBV6-5|TRBJ2-7|15
CASSLGTGGPYEQYF
>TRBV18|TRBJ1-1|15
CASSPRDRGLTEAFF
>TRBV5-1|TRBJ2-5|14
CASSLRGARETQYF
>TRBV2|TRBJ1-1|11
CAGQEGAEAFF
>TRBV11-2|TRBJ2-7|11
CASSPTMGQYF
>TRBV7-3|TRBJ2-1|15
CASSPSGGIYNEQFF
>TRBV20-1|TRBJ2-7|14
CSATRTGPPYEQYF
>TRBV5-1|TRBJ1-1|13
CASGQGSGTEAFF
>TRBV4-2|TRBJ2-1|17
CASSQAEAGLPFNEQFF
>TRBV27|TRBJ2-3|15
CASSRDSGAADTQYF
>TRBV19|TRBJ1-2|13
CASSAGFRYGYTF
>TRBV5-1|TRBJ1-1|13
CASSFNMNTEAFF
>TRBV7-2|TRBJ2-1|15
CASSQGLPSYNEQFF
>TRBV9|TRBJ2-3|14
CASSADAYTDTQYF
>TRBV7-8|TRBJ2-7|13
CASSERLSYEQYF
>TRBV9|TRBJ2-7|15
CASSVGTVSSYEQYF
>TRBV5-5|TRBJ1-1|15
CASSLLVTHNTEAFF
>TRBV7-3|TRBJ2-7|15
CASSSRRQGGYEQYF
>TRBV29-1|TRBJ1-1|11
CSVGKDREAFF
>TRBV7-3|TRBJ2-1|15
CASSLDPGGHNEQFF
>TRBV24-1|TRBJ2-1|17
CAIGGTSGLSSYNEQFF
>TRBV3-1|TRBJ1-1|15
CASSHSNGVDTEAFF
>TRBV7-3|TRBJ2-3|15
CASSLRGGAGDTQYF
>TRBV7-7|TRBJ2-1|15
CASSLVVGTSGEQFF
>TRBV12-3/TRBV12-4|TRBJ1-1|13
CASNHGANTEAFF
>TRBV5-4|TRBJ1-1|14
CASSFGVTNDEAFF
>TRBV7-8|TRBJ2-6|18
CASSYVTSGSAGANVLTF
>TRBV6-1|TRBJ2-3|15
CASIPWAEWTDTQYF
>TRBV19|TRBJ2-3|14
CASSIGQGTDTQYF